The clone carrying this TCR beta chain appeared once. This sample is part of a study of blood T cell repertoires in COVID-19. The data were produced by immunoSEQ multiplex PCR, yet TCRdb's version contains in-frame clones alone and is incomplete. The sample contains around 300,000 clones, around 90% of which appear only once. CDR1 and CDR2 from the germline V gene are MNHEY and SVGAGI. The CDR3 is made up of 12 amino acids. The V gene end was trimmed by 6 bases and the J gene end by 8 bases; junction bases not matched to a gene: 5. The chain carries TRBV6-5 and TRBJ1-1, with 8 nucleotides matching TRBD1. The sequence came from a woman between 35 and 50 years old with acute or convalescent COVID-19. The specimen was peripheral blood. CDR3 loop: CASSFRDREAFF. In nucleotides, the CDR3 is TGTGCCAGCAGCTTCCGGGACAGGGAAGCTTTCTTT.